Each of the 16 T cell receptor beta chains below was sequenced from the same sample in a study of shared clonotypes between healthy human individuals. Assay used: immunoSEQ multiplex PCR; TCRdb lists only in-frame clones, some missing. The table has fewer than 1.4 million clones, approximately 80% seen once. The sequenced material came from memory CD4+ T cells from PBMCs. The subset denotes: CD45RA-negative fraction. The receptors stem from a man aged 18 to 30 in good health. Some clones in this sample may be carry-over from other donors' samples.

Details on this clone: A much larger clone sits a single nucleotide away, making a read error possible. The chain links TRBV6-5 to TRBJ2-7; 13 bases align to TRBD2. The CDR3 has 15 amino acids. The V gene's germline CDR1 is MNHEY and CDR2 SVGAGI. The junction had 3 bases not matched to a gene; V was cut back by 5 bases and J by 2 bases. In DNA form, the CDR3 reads TGTGCCAGCAGTCCACTAGCGGGAGGGCCCTACGAGCAGTACTTC. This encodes CASSPLAGGPYEQYF.

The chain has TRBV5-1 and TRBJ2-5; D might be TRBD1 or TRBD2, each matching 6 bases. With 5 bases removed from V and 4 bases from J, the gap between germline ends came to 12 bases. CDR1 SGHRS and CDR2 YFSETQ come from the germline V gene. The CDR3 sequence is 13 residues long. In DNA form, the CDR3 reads TGCGCCAGCAGGAGGGGGGAGAGAGAGACCCAGTACTTC. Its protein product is CASRRGERETQYF.

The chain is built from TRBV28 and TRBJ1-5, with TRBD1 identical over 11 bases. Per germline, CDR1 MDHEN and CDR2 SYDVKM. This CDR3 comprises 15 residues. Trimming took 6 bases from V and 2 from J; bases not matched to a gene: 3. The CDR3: CASRGTGGRNQPQHF. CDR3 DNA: TGTGCCAGCAGAGGGACAGGGGGTCGCAATCAGCCCCAGCATTTT.

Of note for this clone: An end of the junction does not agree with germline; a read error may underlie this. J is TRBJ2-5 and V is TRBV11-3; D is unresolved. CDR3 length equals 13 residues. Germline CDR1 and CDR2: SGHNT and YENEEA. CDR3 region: CASSLESRSTQYF. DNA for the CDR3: TGTGCCAGCAGCCTAGAGTCACGTAGTACCCAGTACTTC.

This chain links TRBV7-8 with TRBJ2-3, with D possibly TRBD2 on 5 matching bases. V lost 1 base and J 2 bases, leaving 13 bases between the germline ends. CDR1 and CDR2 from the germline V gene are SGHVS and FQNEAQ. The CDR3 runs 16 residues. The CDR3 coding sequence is TGTGCCAGCAGCTTAGGCCCCTCGGGGTTCACAGATACGCAGTATTTT. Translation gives CASSLGPSGFTDTQYF. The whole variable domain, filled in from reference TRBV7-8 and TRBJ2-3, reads GAGVSQSPRYKVAKRGQDVALRCDPISGHVSLFWYQQALGQGPEFLTYFQNEAQLDKSGLPSDRFFAERPEGSVSTLKIQRTQQEDSAVYLCASSLGPSGFTDTQYFGPGTRLTVL.

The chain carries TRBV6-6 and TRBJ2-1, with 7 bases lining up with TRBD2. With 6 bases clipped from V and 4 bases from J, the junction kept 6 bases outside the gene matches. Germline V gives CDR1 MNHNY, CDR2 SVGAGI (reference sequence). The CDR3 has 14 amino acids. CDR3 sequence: CASSASGIYNEQFF. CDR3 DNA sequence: TGTGCCAGCAGCGCTAGCGGAATATACAATGAGCAGTTCTTC.

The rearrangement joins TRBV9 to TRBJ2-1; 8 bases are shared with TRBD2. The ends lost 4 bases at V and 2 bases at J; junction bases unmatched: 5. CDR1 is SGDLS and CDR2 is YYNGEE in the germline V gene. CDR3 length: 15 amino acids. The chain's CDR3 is CASSPLAATYNEQFF. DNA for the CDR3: TGTGCCAGCAGCCCACTAGCGGCGACCTACAATGAGCAGTTCTTC.

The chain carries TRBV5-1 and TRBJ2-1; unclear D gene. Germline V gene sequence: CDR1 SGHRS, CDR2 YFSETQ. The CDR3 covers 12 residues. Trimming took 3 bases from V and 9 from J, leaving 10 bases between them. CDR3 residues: CASSWRGGEQFF. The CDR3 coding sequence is TGCGCCAGCAGCTGGCGAGGCGGTGAGCAGTTCTTC.

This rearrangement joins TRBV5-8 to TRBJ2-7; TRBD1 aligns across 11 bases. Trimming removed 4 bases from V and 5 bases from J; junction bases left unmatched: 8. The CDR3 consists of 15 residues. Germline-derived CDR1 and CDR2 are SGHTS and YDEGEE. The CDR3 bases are TGTGCCAGCAGCCGAGATGGACAGGGGGCTAACGAGCAGTACTTC. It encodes CASSRDGQGANEQYF. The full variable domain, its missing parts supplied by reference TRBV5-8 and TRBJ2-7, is EAGVTQSPTHLIKTRGQQATLRCSPISGHTSVYWYQQALGLGLQFLLWYDEGEERNRGNFPPRFSGRQFPNYSSELNVNALELEDSALYLCASSRDGQGANEQYFGPGTRLTVT.

The CDR3: CASSPRGTGTYEQYF. For the CDR3, the DNA is TGTGCCAGCAGCCCCCGCGGGACAGGGACCTACGAGCAGTACTTC. V and J are TRBV7-2 and TRBJ2-7; 9 bases map to TRBD1. The CDR3 covers 15 residues. With 5 bases clipped from V and 2 bases from J, the junction kept 7 bases outside the gene matches. CDR1 and CDR2 (germline): SGHTA, FQGNSA.

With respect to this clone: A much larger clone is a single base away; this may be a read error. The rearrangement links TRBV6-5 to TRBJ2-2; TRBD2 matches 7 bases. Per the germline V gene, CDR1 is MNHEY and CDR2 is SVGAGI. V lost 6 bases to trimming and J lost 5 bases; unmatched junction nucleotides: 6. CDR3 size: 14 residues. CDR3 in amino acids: CASSPGGRTGELFF. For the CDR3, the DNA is TGTGCCAGCAGCCCCGGGGGGAGGACCGGGGAGCTGTTTTTT.

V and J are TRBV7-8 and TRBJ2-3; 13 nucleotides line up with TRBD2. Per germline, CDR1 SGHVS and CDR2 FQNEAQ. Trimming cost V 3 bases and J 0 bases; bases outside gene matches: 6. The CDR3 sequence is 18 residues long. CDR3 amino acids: CASSFRGTSGTSTDTQYF. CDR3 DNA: TGTGCCAGCAGCTTTAGAGGGACTAGCGGGACTAGCACAGATACGCAGTATTTT.

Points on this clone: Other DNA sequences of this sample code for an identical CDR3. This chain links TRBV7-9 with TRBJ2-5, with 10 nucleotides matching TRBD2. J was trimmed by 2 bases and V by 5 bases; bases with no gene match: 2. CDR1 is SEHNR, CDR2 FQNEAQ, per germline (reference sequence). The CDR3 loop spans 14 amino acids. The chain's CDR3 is CASSLGLAQETQYF. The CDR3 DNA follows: TGTGCCAGCAGCCTGGGACTAGCGCAAGAGACCCAGTACTTC.

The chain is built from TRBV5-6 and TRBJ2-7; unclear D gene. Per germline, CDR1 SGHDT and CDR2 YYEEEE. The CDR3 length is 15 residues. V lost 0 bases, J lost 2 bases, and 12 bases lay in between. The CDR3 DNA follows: TGTGCCAGCAGCTTGGCGGGTGTGGGGACCTACGAGCAGTACTTC. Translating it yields CASSLAGVGTYEQYF.

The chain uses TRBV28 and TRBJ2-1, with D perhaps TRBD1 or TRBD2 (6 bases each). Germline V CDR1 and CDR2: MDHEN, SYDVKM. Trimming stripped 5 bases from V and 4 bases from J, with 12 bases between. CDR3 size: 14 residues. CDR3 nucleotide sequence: TGTGCCAGCAGTGGCCGGGGGCCGTACAATGAGCAGTTCTTC. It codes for CASSGRGPYNEQFF.

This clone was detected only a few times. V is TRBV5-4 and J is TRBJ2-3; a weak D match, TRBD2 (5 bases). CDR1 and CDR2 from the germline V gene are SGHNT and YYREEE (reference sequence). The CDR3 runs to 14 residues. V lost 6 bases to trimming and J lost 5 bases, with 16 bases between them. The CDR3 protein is CASTLRSAGDTQYF. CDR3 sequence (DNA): TGTGCCAGCACCCTAAGATCGGCGGGAGATACGCAGTATTTT.